The 15 T cell receptor beta chains presented below share a single source sample, sequenced in a study of cytomegalovirus exposure and HLA in healthy donors. The PCR used 60 Vbeta and 13 Jbeta primers. Sequencing was performed with immunoSEQ multiplex PCR; in TCRdb, only in-frame clones are kept and a portion is missing. The repertoire holds some 150,000 clones, roughly 10% seen once, with around 1.9% in the top ten. Sequenced material: PBMCs. The receptors come from a male donor in good health and CMV-seronegative.

This chain links TRBV30 with TRBJ2-1; 7 nucleotides match TRBD2. The CDR3 runs to 13 residues. Trimming took 5 bases from V and 4 from J; bases not matched to a gene: 5. The germline gives CDR1 GTSNPN, CDR2 SVGIG (reference sequence). The CDR3 is CAWAWTRYNEQFF. The CDR3 nucleotides are TGTGCCTGGGCTTGGACTAGATACAATGAGCAGTTCTTC.

The CDR3 region is CASSLTPEGTEAFF. For the CDR3, the DNA is TGTGCCAGCAGTTTAACACCGGAGGGGACTGAAGCTTTCTTT. The chain carries TRBV28 and TRBJ1-1, with D tentatively TRBD1 (5 bases). V was trimmed by 2 bases and J by 5 bases, leaving 12 bases between them. Germline CDR1 is MDHEN and CDR2 is SYDVKM. The CDR3 spans 14 residues.

The J gene is TRBJ1-2, the V gene TRBV16; 7 bases are a match to TRBD1. CDR3 length: 13 residues. J was trimmed by 2 bases and V by 3 bases; bases with no gene match: 0. Germline V gene lookup returns CDR1 KGHSY and CDR2 FQNENV. DNA of the CDR3: TGTGCCAGCAGCCAGGGACAGAACTATGGCTACACCTTC. It is translated as CASSQGQNYGYTF.

In this sample, this clone turned up once. This chain joins TRBV28 and TRBJ2-7; 8 bases map to TRBD2. Germline values: CDR1 MDHEN, CDR2 SYDVKM. There are 17 residues in the CDR3. J was trimmed by 4 bases and V by 6 bases; bases with no gene match: 17. The CDR3 nucleotides are TGTGCCAGCAGGTCGGAAGGCGGGGGGTCTGTACGTTACGAGCAGTACTTC. The encoded protein is CASRSEGGGSVRYEQYF.

This clone was seen a handful of times. The V gene is TRBV11-3, the J gene TRBJ2-3; 12 bases map to TRBD2. Germline V CDR1 and CDR2: SGHNT, YENEEA. V was pared by 5 bases and J by 2 bases, with 5 bases of the junction left unmatched. The CDR3 is 16 amino acids. CDR3 loop: CASSLRLAGDTDTQYF. For the CDR3, the DNA is TGTGCCAGCAGCCTCCGACTAGCGGGAGACACAGATACGCAGTATTTT.

This clone was detected only a few times. This chain connects TRBV5-1 to TRBJ2-7; 7 nucleotides line up with TRBD2. Germline loops: CDR1 SGHRS, CDR2 YFSETQ. V lost 4 bases and J lost 2; bases outside the gene matches: 9. The CDR3 has 15 residues. DNA for the CDR3: TGCGCCAGCAGCGCCTCGGGAGCGGGACCCTACGAGCAGTACTTC. Translated, it gives CASSASGAGPYEQYF.

The sample holds a few counts of this clone. V and J are TRBV7-2 and TRBJ1-6; D is unclear. CDR3 length: 13 residues. Germline V gene sequence: CDR1 SGHTA, CDR2 FQGNSA. Trimming took off 5 bases at V and 7 bases at J, with 9 bases between the two ends. CDR3 bases: TGTGCCAGCAGCACGGGGATGAATTCACCCCTCCACTTT. Translation: CASSTGMNSPLHF.

This clone has a single count. This sequence joins TRBV28 and TRBJ2-4, with D perhaps TRBD1 (5 bases). Germline CDR1 is MDHEN and CDR2 is SYDVKM. V lost 2 bases and J lost 0, with 11 bases in between. CDR3 length: 16 amino acids. CDR3 loop: CASSLHQDIAKNIQYF. In DNA form, the CDR3 reads TGTGCCAGCAGTTTACACCAGGACATAGCCAAAAACATTCAGTACTTC.

This rearrangement joins TRBV9 to TRBJ2-5; D call uncertain. The CDR3 runs to 16 residues. The germline CDR1 and CDR2 sequences are SGDLS and YYNGEE. V gave up 4 bases and J gave up 6 bases, with 22 bases separating them. The chain's CDR3 is CASSPRVVQNQKTQYF. The DNA for the CDR3 is TGTGCCAGCAGCCCCCGGGTAGTGCAGAACCAGAAGACCCAGTACTTC.

The chain combines TRBV7-6 with TRBJ1-5, with D unresolved. In germline, CDR1 is SGHVS, CDR2 FNYEAQ. The V and J ends lost 4 bases and 7 bases respectively, with 11 bases between them. The CDR3 runs 13 residues. This CDR3 is CASSSRGHQPQHF. CDR3 DNA sequence: TGTGCCAGCAGCTCCCGAGGTCACCAGCCCCAGCATTTT. Full variable domain (outside the CDR3, taken from reference TRBV7-6 and TRBJ1-5): GAGVSQSPRYKVTKRGQDVALRCDPISGHVSLYWYRQALGQGPEFLTYFNYEAQQDKSGLPNDRFSAERPEGSISTLTIQRTEQRDSAMYRCASSSRGHQPQHFGDGTRLSIL.

This chain uses TRBV27 with TRBJ2-5, with D maybe TRBD2 (7 bases). Deletions cut 5 bases from V and 4 bases from J, with 17 bases between. The length of the CDR3 is 15 residues. Per germline, CDR1 MNHEY and CDR2 SMNVEV (reference sequence). The CDR3 here is CASSPLGGGLETQYF. CDR3 nucleotides: TGTGCCAGCAGTCCCCTAGGGGGGGGATTAGAGACCCAGTACTTC.

In this sample, this clone turned up a few times. The chain links TRBV18 to TRBJ2-2, with 8 bases lining up with TRBD2. Germline V gene lookup returns CDR1 KGHSH and CDR2 LQKENI. The CDR3 covers 15 residues. J was trimmed by 5 bases and V by 5 bases; bases with no gene match: 7. CDR3 nucleotide sequence: TGTGCCAGCTCATCCGGGAGGGCCGGGACCGGGGAGCTGTTTTTT. Translated: CASSSGRAGTGELFF.

The chain joins TRBV19 to TRBJ1-1; D not resolved. The V and J ends lost 4 bases and 11 bases respectively, with 14 bases between them. From germline, CDR1 is LNHDA and CDR2 SQIVND (reference sequence). The CDR3 totals 12 residues. The CDR3 loop reads CASSKVPGGAFF. DNA for the CDR3: TGTGCCAGTAGTAAAGTACCCGGAGGCGCTTTCTTT.

The chain combines TRBV7-9 with TRBJ1-1; 10 bases line up with TRBD1. The CDR3 runs 15 residues. Unmatched junction bases numbered 9, after V lost 5 bases and J lost 6 bases. Germline values: CDR1 SEHNR, CDR2 FQNEAQ (reference sequence). CDR3 region: CASSRRQGAVAEAFF. The CDR3 DNA is TGTGCCAGCAGCCGCCGACAGGGGGCCGTGGCTGAAGCTTTCTTT.

V usage is TRBV29-1 and J usage is TRBJ2-2; 7 bases align to TRBD2. J lost 4 bases, V lost 6 bases, and 5 bases had no gene match. In germline, CDR1 is SQVTM, CDR2 ANQGSEA. The CDR3 has 13 amino acids. The CDR3 bases are TGCAGCGTAGCTATAGCGGGCACCGGGGAGCTGTTTTTT. Its translation is CSVAIAGTGELFF.